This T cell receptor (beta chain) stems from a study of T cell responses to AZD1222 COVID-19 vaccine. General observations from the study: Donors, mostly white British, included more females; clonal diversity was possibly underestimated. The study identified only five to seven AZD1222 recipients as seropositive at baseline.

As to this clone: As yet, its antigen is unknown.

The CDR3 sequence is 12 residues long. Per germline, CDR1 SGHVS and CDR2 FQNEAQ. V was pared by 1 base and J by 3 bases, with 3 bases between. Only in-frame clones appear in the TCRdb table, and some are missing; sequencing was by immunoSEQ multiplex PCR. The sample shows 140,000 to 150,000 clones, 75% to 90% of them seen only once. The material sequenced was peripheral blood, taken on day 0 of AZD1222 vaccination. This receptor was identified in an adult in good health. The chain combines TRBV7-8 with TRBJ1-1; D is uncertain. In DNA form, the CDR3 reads TGTGCCAGCAGCTTAGAGGACACTGAAGCTTTCTTT. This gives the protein CASSLEDTEAFF.